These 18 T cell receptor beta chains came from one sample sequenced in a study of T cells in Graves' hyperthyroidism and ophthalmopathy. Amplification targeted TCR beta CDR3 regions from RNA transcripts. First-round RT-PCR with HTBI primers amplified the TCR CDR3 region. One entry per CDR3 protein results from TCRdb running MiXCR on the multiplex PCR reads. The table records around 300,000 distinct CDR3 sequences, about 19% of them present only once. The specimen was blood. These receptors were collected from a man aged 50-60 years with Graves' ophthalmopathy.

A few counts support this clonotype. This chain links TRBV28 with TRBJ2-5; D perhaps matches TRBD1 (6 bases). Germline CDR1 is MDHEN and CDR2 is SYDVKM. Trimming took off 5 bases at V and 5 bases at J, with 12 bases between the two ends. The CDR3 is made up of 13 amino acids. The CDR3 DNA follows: TGTGCCAGCAGTCGCACAGGGTGGGAGACCCAGTACTTC. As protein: CASSRTGWETQYF. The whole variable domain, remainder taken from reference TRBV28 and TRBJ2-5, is DVKVTQSSRYLVKRTGEKVFLECVQDMDHENMFWYRQDPGLGLRLIYFSYDVKMKEKGDIPEGYSVSREKKERFSLILESASTNQTSMYLCASSRTGWETQYFGPGTRLLVL.

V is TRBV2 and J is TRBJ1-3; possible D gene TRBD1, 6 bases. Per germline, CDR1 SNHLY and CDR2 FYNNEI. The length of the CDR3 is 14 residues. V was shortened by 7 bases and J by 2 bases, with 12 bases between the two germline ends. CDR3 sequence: CASTGAGTGNTIYF. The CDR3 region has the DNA TGTGCCAGCACGGGGGCGGGAACTGGAAACACCATATATTTT.

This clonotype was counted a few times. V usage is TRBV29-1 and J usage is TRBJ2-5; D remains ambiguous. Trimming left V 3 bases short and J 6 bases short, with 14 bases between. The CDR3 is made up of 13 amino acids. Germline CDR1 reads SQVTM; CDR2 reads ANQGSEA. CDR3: CSVDWPLAQTQYF. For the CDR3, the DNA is TGCAGCGTTGATTGGCCCCTGGCCCAGACCCAGTACTTC.

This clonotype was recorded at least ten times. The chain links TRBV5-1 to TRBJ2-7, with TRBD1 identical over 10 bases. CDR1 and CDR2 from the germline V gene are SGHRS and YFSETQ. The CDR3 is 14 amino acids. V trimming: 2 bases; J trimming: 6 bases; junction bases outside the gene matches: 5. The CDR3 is CASSLPGQGFEQYF. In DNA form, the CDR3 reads TGCGCCAGCAGCTTACCGGGACAGGGGTTCGAGCAGTACTTC. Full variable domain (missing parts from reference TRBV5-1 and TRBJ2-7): KAGVTQTPRYLIKTRGQQVTLSCSPISGHRSVSWYQQTPGQGLQFLFEYFSETQRNKGNFPGRFSGRQFSNSRSEMNVSTLELGDSALYLCASSLPGQGFEQYFGPGTRLTVT.

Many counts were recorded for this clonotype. For the CDR3, the DNA is TGTGCCAGCAGGGCTTTGAGGCATGGCTACACCTTC. Encoded protein: CASRALRHGYTF. The chain recombines TRBV28 with TRBJ1-2; D unclear. With 6 bases removed from V and 6 bases from J, the gap between germline ends came to 11 bases. Germline V lookup: CDR1 MDHEN, CDR2 SYDVKM. The length of the CDR3 is 12 residues.

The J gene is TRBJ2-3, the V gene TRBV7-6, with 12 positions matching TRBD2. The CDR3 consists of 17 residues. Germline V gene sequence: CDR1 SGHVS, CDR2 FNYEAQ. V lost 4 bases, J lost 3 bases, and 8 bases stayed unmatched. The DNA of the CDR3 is TGTGCCAGCAGCTCTAGACTAGCGGGAGTGTCAACAGATACGCAGTATTTT. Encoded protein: CASSSRLAGVSTDTQYF. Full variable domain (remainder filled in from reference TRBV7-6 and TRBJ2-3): GAGVSQSPRYKVTKRGQDVALRCDPISGHVSLYWYRQALGQGPEFLTYFNYEAQQDKSGLPNDRFSAERPEGSISTLTIQRTEQRDSAMYRCASSSRLAGVSTDTQYFGPGTRLTVL.

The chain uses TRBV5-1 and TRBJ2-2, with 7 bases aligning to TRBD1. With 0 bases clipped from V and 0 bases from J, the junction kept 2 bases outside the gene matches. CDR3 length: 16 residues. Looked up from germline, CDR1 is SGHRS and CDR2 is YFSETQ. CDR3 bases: TGCGCCAGCAGCTTGGAAGGGGGCGCGAACACCGGGGAGCTGTTTTTT. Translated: CASSLEGGANTGELFF. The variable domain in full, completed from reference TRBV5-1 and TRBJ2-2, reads KAGVTQTPRYLIKTRGQQVTLSCSPISGHRSVSWYQQTPGQGLQFLFEYFSETQRNKGNFPGRFSGRQFSNSRSEMNVSTLELGDSALYLCASSLEGGANTGELFFGEGSRLTVL.

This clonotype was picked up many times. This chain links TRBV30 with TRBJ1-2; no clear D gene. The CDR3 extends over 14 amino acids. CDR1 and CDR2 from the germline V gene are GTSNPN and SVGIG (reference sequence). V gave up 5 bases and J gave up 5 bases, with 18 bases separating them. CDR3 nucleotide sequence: TGTGCCTGGTCCCCAGCGGGGAACTCATATGGCTACACCTTC. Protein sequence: CAWSPAGNSYGYTF.

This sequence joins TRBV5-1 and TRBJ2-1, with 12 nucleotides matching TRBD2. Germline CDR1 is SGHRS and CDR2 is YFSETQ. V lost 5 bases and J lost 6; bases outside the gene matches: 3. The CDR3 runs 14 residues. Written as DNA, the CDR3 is TGCGCCAGCAGACCTAGCGGGAGGGTCAATGAGCAGTTCTTC. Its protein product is CASRPSGRVNEQFF.

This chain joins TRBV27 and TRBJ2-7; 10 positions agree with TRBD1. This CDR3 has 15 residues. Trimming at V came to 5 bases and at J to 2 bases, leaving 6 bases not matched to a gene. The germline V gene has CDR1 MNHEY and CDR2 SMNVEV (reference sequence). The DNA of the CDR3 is TGTGCCAGCAGTGTAACAGGACAGGGGGCCTACGAGCAGTACTTC. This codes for CASSVTGQGAYEQYF.

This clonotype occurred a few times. The CDR3 DNA reads as TGTGCCAGCAGCTTAGTGGACAGTAAAAATTATGGCTACACCTTC. Amino acid sequence: CASSLVDSKNYGYTF. The chain uses TRBV11-2 and TRBJ1-2; D is perhaps TRBD1 (6 bases). Trimming removed 1 base from V and 5 bases from J, with 14 bases in between. In germline, CDR1 is SGHAT, CDR2 FQNNGV. This CDR3 spans 15 amino acids.

The CDR3 is CASSLATGGTSGEQYF. DNA of the CDR3: TGCGCCAGCAGCTTGGCGACAGGGGGGACGTCGGGCGAGCAGTACTTC. The J gene is TRBJ2-7, the V gene TRBV5-1, with 9 bases aligning to TRBD1. Germline CDR1 is SGHRS and CDR2 is YFSETQ. V lost 0 bases to trimming and J lost 6 bases; unmatched junction nucleotides: 10. The CDR3 covers 16 residues.

CDR3: CASSSRTGVGGNEQFF. For the CDR3, the DNA is TGTGCCAGCAGTTCACGGACAGGGGTCGGGGGCAATGAGCAGTTCTTC. This sequence joins TRBV28 and TRBJ2-1; 9 positions agree with TRBD1. The V gene's germline CDR1 is MDHEN and CDR2 SYDVKM. The J segment lost 6 bases and the V segment lost 4 bases, leaving 10 bases of the junction unmatched. The CDR3 sequence is 16 residues long.

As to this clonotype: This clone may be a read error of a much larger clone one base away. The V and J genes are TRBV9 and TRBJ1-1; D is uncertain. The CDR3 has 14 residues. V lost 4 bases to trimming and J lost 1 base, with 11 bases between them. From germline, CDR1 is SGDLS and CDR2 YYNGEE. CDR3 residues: CASSTWAGNTEAFF. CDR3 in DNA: TGTGCCAGCAGCACATGGGCAGGGAACACTGAAGCTTTCTTT. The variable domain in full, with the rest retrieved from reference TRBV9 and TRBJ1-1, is DSGVTQTPKHLITATGQRVTLRCSPRSGDLSVYWYQQSLDQGLQFLIQYYNGEERAKGNILERFSAQQFPDLHSELNLSSLELGDSALYFCASSTWAGNTEAFFGQGTRLTVV.

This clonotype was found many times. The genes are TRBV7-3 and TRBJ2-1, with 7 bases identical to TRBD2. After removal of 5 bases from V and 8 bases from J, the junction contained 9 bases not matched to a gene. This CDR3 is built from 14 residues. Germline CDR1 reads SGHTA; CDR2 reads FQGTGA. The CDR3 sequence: CASSPGTTRDEQFF. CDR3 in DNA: TGTGCCAGCAGCCCCGGGACTACGCGGGATGAGCAGTTCTTC.

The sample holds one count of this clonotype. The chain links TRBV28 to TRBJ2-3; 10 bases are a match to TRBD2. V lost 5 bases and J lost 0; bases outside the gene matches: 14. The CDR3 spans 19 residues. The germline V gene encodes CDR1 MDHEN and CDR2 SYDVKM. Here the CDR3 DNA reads TGTGCCAGCAGTCCCAGCTCTAGCGGGAGCGGTTATAGCACAGATACGCAGTATTTT. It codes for CASSPSSSGSGYSTDTQYF. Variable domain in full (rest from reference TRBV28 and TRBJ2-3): DVKVTQSSRYLVKRTGEKVFLECVQDMDHENMFWYRQDPGLGLRLIYFSYDVKMKEKGDIPEGYSVSREKKERFSLILESASTNQTSMYLCASSPSSSGSGYSTDTQYFGPGTRLTVL.

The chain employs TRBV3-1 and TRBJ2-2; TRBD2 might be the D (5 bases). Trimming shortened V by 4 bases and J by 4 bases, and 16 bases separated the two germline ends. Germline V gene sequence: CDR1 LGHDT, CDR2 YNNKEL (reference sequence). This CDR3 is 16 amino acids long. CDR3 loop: CASSRKQRDFTGELFF. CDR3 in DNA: TGTGCCAGCAGCCGCAAACAACGGGATTTCACCGGGGAGCTGTTTTTT.

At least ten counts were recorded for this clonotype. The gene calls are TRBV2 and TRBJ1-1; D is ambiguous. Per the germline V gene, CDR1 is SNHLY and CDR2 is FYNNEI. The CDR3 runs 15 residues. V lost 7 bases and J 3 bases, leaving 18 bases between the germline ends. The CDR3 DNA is TGTGCCAGCAAAGTCTTGGGCCAAGGGTACACTGAAGCTTTCTTT. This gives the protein CASKVLGQGYTEAFF.